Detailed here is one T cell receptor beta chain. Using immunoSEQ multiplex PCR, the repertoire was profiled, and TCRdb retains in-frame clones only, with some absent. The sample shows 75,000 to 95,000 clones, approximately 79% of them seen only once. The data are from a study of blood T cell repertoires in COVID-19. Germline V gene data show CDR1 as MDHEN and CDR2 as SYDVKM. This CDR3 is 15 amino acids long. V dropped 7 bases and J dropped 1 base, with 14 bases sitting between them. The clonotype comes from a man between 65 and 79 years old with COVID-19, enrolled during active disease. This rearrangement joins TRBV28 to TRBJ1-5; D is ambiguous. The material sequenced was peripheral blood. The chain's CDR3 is CASNLAPKSNQPQHF. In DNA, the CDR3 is TGTGCCAGCAACCTAGCCCCCAAAAGCAATCAGCCCCAGCATTTT.